Sequencing of this T cell receptor (beta chain) was carried out in a study of blood T cell repertoires in COVID-19. Study summary: Spain, Italy and the United States supplied samples that represented acute and convalescent COVID-19. Sources were T cells, B-cell-depleted T cells, or PBMCs; the material itself was cDNA or gDNA.

The germline V and J ends were trimmed by 6 bases and 5 bases, with 23 bases remaining between them. This CDR3 contains 16 residues. The germline CDR1 and CDR2 sequences are MNHNS and SASEGT. Per the original methods: Reference gene primer amplification gave estimated nucleated cell counts. Here immunoSEQ multiplex PCR was the method, and the copy in TCRdb shows in-frame clones only, minus some. That table furnishes V, J and clone size, whereas the DNA furnished D and trimming. The data hold 25,000 to 30,000 clones, with almost 90% observed a single time. This chain uses TRBV6-1 with TRBJ2-7, with D perhaps TRBD1 (6 bases). The receptor's source is a human donor in a cohort sampled during active COVID-19. Sample: peripheral blood. This chain's CDR3 is CASRERTWQGIDEQYF. The CDR3 DNA is TGTGCCAGCAGGGAACGTACGTGGCAGGGGATCGACGAGCAGTACTTC.